This T cell receptor (beta chain) was sequenced in a study of tumor-infiltrating lymphocytes in oesophageal squamous cell carcinoma. TCRdb processed the PCR reads anew with MiXCR; each CDR3 protein has one entry. This sample carries tens of thousands of distinct CDR3 sequences, 30% to 40% of them seen once, and the ten largest clones take about 25%. CDR1 is LNHDA, CDR2 SQIVND, per germline (reference sequence). The CDR3 loop spans 12 amino acids. The rearrangement joins TRBV19 to TRBJ2-1; D is ambiguous. With the DNA end fitting TRBJ2-7 better, the J assignment may be wrong. The material sequenced was esophageal tumor tissue. The TCR was taken from a male donor with esophageal squamous cell carcinoma. The CDR3 DNA is TGTGCCAGTAGTATACACCTCAATGAGCAGTACTTC. Translation: CASSIHLNEQYF.